The clone carrying this TCR beta chain was counted only a few times. This specimen belongs to a study of identical twins. Template switching (which added a universal primer site) was used, and cDNA carried unique molecular identifiers. TCRdb reprocessed the 5' RACE reads with MiXCR, giving one entry per CDR3 protein. The table has around 1.7 million distinct CDR3 sequences, about 32% seen once. The V gene's germline CDR1 is SGHRS and CDR2 YFSETQ. The junction had 9 bases not matched to a gene; V was cut back by 8 bases and J by 6 bases. This CDR3 has 14 residues. V gene TRBV5-1 combines with J gene TRBJ2-1; 9 bases are a match to TRBD2. The clonotype was recovered from a newborn girl in good health. Source material: cord blood. CDR3 in amino acids: CASSLAGSSNEQFF. The CDR3 coding sequence is TGCGCCAGTTCCCTAGCGGGGTCAAGCAATGAGCAGTTCTTC. Drawing the rest from reference TRBV5-1 and TRBJ2-1, the complete variable domain is KAGVTQTPRYLIKTRGQQVTLSCSPISGHRSVSWYQQTPGQGLQFLFEYFSETQRNKGNFPGRFSGRQFSNSRSEMNVSTLELGDSALYLCASSLAGSSNEQFFGPGTRLTVL.